This T cell receptor beta chain was sequenced in a study of blood T cell repertoires in COVID-19. Study summary: The United States, Italy and Spain were the sources of the acute and convalescent COVID-19 samples. The cDNA or gDNA used as material had been derived from T cells, B-cell-depleted T cells, or PBMCs.

Study processing details: It was from reference gene primer amplification that nucleated cell counts were estimated. TCRdb's table, derived via immunoSEQ multiplex PCR, lists solely in-frame clones and lacks some. The D gene and trimming were derived from the DNA, and the V and J assignments and clone size from that table. The sample lists under 450,000 clones, 70% to 90% occurring once. This CDR3 contains 12 residues. The V gene lost 4 bases and the J gene lost 6 bases, with 7 bases spanning the gap. CDR1 is SNHLY, CDR2 FYNNEI, per germline. The chain links TRBV2 to TRBJ2-1; tentative D call: TRBD2 (6 bases). The sequence came from a woman aged 55-70 years with COVID-19, enrolled during active disease. The sequencing sample was made of peripheral blood. In nucleotides, the CDR3 is TGTGCCAGCAGTGGCGGGGCCAATGAGCAGTTCTTC. Protein sequence: CASSGGANEQFF.